This TCR beta chain was retrieved from a study of CD8 T cells in Susac syndrome. Germline CDR1 is MDHEN and CDR2 is SYDVKM. V shed 2 bases, J shed 4 bases, and the junction held 6 bases outside the gene matches. The length of the CDR3 is 15 residues. CD8+ and CD4+ T cells from blood underwent TCR beta sequencing, which was carried out in a high-throughput format. As judged by recently defined diagnostic criteria, patients with Susac syndrome had definite or probable disease. It was negative isolation that provided the CD8+ and CD4+ T cells, whereas TEMRA cells were enriched by FACS. An input of about 0.5 to 1 ug of RNA was subjected to reverse transcription using random hexamers. The amplification used immunoSEQ multiplex PCR on TCR beta CDR3; it spanned 54 Vbeta and 13 Jbeta. TCRdb ran MiXCR on the immunoSEQ multiplex PCR reads and lists one entry per CDR3 protein. The table shows 200,000 to 300,000 distinct CDR3 sequences, with 90% to 96% occurring only once.

This TCR was recovered from a human donor with Susac syndrome. The sequencing input was CD4+ T cells from PBMCs. The J gene is TRBJ2-5, the V gene TRBV28; the match to TRBD1 covers 8 bases. The CDR3 sequence is CASSLPGGEGETQYF. The CDR3 nucleotides are TGTGCCAGCAGTTTACCAGGGGGCGAAGGAGAGACCCAGTACTTC. The whole variable domain, remainder taken from reference TRBV28 and TRBJ2-5, is DVKVTQSSRYLVKRTGEKVFLECVQDMDHENMFWYRQDPGLGLRLIYFSYDVKMKEKGDIPEGYSVSREKKERFSLILESASTNQTSMYLCASSLPGGEGETQYFGPGTRLLVL.